This entry lists 19 T cell receptor beta chains sequenced from one sample in a study of T cell responses to AZD1222 COVID-19 vaccine. Clones were read by immunoSEQ multiplex PCR, and TCRdb kept only the in-frame ones, dropping some. The sample has under 95,000 clones, 80% to 90% seen once. Here the sequenced sample was peripheral blood, taken 28 days after the second AZD1222 dose. These receptors originate from an adult who received the AZD1222 COVID-19 vaccine.

The rearrangement links TRBV7-9 to TRBJ1-4, with a tentative D call TRBD1 (5 bases). Per the germline V gene, CDR1 is SEHNR and CDR2 is FQNEAQ (reference sequence). This CDR3 contains 14 residues. The V and J ends lost 5 bases and 8 bases respectively, with 15 bases between them. CDR3 nucleotides: TGTGCCAGCAGCGATCTGTTGGGACCGGAAAAACTGTTTTTT. It is translated as CASSDLLGPEKLFF.

The genes are TRBV7-8 and TRBJ1-4; 9 bases are shared with TRBD1. CDR1 SGHVS and CDR2 FQNEAQ come from the germline V gene. The CDR3 has 17 amino acids. V lost 1 base, J lost 2 bases, and 5 bases stayed unmatched. CDR3 residues: CASSLEGQGLTNEKLFF. CDR3 nucleotides: TGTGCCAGCAGCTTAGAAGGACAGGGGCTGACTAATGAAAAACTGTTTTTT.

The chain uses TRBV29-1 and TRBJ2-3, with D hard to call. Germline CDR1 is SQVTM and CDR2 is ANQGSEA. V lost 5 bases and J lost 4, with 10 bases in between. The CDR3 covers 12 residues. The CDR3 here is CSVRASPDTQYF. CDR3 bases: TGCAGCGTTAGGGCAAGCCCAGATACGCAGTATTTT.

This rearrangement joins TRBV4-1 to TRBJ1-2; TRBD1 agrees at 7 bases. This CDR3 has 17 amino acids. The germline V gene has CDR1 MGHRA and CDR2 YSYEKL. V shed 1 base, J shed 8 bases, and the junction held 16 bases outside the gene matches. CDR3: CASSQVGLRQGMWGYTF. The CDR3 DNA reads TGCGCCAGCAGCCAAGTGGGACTTAGACAGGGCATGTGGGGCTACACCTTC.

The J gene is TRBJ1-2, the V gene TRBV7-2, with no clear D. With 2 bases removed from V and 6 bases from J, the gap between germline ends came to 13 bases. The germline gives CDR1 SGHTA, CDR2 FQGNSA. This CDR3 comprises 14 residues. The CDR3 spells CASSLRRLSDGYTF. CDR3 in DNA: TGTGCCAGCAGCTTAAGGCGACTAAGTGATGGCTACACCTTC.

The gene calls are TRBV7-9 and TRBJ1-4; no firm D call. The germline V and J ends were trimmed by 2 bases and 5 bases, with 12 bases remaining between them. The CDR3 is 15 amino acids. In germline, CDR1 is SEHNR, CDR2 FQNEAQ (reference sequence). The DNA for the CDR3 is TGTGCCAGCAGCTTAACCACCCTGGGAAATGAAAAACTGTTTTTT. Residues: CASSLTTLGNEKLFF.

The rearrangement links TRBV5-6 to TRBJ2-7; D might be TRBD2 (5 bases). CDR3 size: 13 residues. Germline values: CDR1 SGHDT, CDR2 YYEEEE. V was cut by 5 bases and J by 2 bases, with 11 bases left in between. DNA for the CDR3: TGTGCCAGCAGTTTTGACGGGACCTACGAGCAGTACTTC. Amino acid sequence: CASSFDGTYEQYF.

The rearrangement joins TRBV7-9 to TRBJ2-7; TRBD1 is a possible D gene (5 bases). CDR3 length: 13 amino acids. The germline gives CDR1 SEHNR, CDR2 FQNEAQ (reference sequence). Trimming shortened V by 4 bases and J by 5 bases, and 12 bases separated the two germline ends. This CDR3 is CASSWGSRDEQYF. CDR3 nucleotide sequence: TGTGCCAGCAGCTGGGGCAGCAGGGACGAGCAGTACTTC.

The chain has TRBV24-1 and TRBJ2-7; D is uncertain. Germline V gene lookup returns CDR1 KGHDR and CDR2 SFDVKD. The V end was cut by 3 bases, the J end by 3 bases, with 11 bases between. CDR3 size: 14 residues. The chain's CDR3 is CATSDNPPLYEQYF. The CDR3 DNA is TGTGCCACCAGTGATAACCCACCCCTCTACGAGCAGTACTTC.

The chain joins TRBV4-1 to TRBJ2-7, with 8 positions matching TRBD2. Germline CDR1 is MGHRA and CDR2 is YSYEKL. The CDR3 contains 15 residues. Trimming removed 4 bases from V and 5 bases from J; junction bases left unmatched: 10. CDR3 in amino acids: CASSPAGLVYHEQYF. The CDR3 nucleotides are TGCGCCAGCAGCCCTGCGGGACTAGTTTACCACGAGCAGTACTTC.

The chain uses TRBV7-9 and TRBJ1-1; no clear D gene. From germline, CDR1 is SEHNR and CDR2 FQNEAQ (reference sequence). This CDR3 contains 16 residues. V was trimmed by 1 base and J by 0 bases, leaving 12 bases between them. CDR3 in DNA: TGTGCCAGCAGCTTAGATAGGTGGGGAGTGAACACTGAAGCTTTCTTT. Translated: CASSLDRWGVNTEAFF. Full variable domain (remainder filled in from reference TRBV7-9 and TRBJ1-1): DTGVSQNPRHKITKRGQNVTFRCDPISEHNRLYWYRQTLGQGPEFLTYFQNEAQLEKSRLLSDRFSAERPKGSFSTLEIQRTEQGDSAMYLCASSLDRWGVNTEAFFGQGTRLTVV.

This clone was recorded a few times. V is TRBV30 and J is TRBJ2-5; 10 bases are a match to TRBD1. This CDR3 region has 14 residues. Germline values: CDR1 GTSNPN, CDR2 SVGIG (reference sequence). V trimming: 1 base; J trimming: 3 bases; junction bases outside the gene matches: 2. The CDR3 loop is CAWSGGTGEETQYF. The CDR3 nucleotides are TGTGCCTGGAGTGGGGGGACAGGGGAAGAGACCCAGTACTTC.

The V and J genes are TRBV28 and TRBJ1-2, with D possibly TRBD1 on 5 matching bases. Trimming left V 10 bases short and J 7 bases short, with 16 bases between. The CDR3 loop spans 12 amino acids. Germline CDR1 MDHEN, CDR2 SYDVKM. The CDR3 region is CATIQGQGGYTF. CDR3 nucleotide sequence: TGTGCCACCATACAAGGGCAGGGTGGCTACACCTTC.

This clone was counted a single time. The rearrangement uses TRBV6-2 or TRBV6-3 and TRBJ1-1, with TRBD1 matching 7 bases. V lost 6 bases, J lost 8 bases, and 9 bases stayed unmatched. The length of the CDR3 is 13 residues. From germline, CDR1 is MNHEY and CDR2 SVGEGT. The CDR3 nucleotides are TGTGCCAGCAGCAATGGACAGGCCCCAGAAGCTTTCTTT. Its protein is CASSNGQAPEAFF.

Concerning this clone itself: The sample carries other DNA sequences with the same CDR3. V is TRBV18 and J is TRBJ1-4; the match to TRBD1 covers 9 bases. In germline, CDR1 is KGHSH, CDR2 LQKENI. CDR3 length: 14 amino acids. The junction had 0 bases not matched to a gene; V was cut back by 3 bases and J by 4 bases. The CDR3 protein is CASSPDRGNEKLFF. For the CDR3, the DNA is TGTGCCAGCTCACCGGACAGGGGTAATGAAAAACTGTTTTTT.

This chain links TRBV7-9 with TRBJ2-5, with D uncertain. Deletions cut 1 base from V and 5 bases from J, with 14 bases between. This CDR3 has 15 amino acids. Germline CDR1 and CDR2: SEHNR and FQNEAQ (reference sequence). CDR3 sequence reads: CASSLVRLAGETQYF. CDR3 bases: TGTGCCAGCAGCTTAGTCCGGCTGGCCGGGGAGACCCAGTACTTC.

The chain employs TRBV7-6 and TRBJ2-6; TRBD1 matches at 7 bases. Germline V lookup: CDR1 SGHVS, CDR2 FNYEAQ. Germline trimming cut 3 bases from V and 1 base from J; bases unmatched to any gene: 6. The CDR3 is 17 residues long. CDR3 protein: CASSFGQVSSGANVLTF. CDR3 coding DNA: TGTGCCAGCAGCTTCGGACAGGTCTCATCTGGGGCCAACGTCCTGACTTTC.

J is TRBJ2-2 and V is TRBV3-1 (or the pseudogene TRBV3-2); 9 nucleotides line up with TRBD2. CDR1 and CDR2 (germline): LGHDT, YNNKEL (reference sequence). The CDR3 sequence is 15 residues long. J gave up 2 bases and V 8 bases, and 6 bases lay outside the gene matches. The CDR3 bases are TGTGCCAGCGCCCCGGGACTAGCAAACACCGGGGAGCTGTTTTTT. Its protein product is CASAPGLANTGELFF.

The chain joins TRBV7-3 to TRBJ1-2, with D maybe TRBD1 (6 bases). With 1 base removed from V and 5 bases from J, the gap between germline ends came to 11 bases. Germline lookup yields CDR1 SGHTA and CDR2 FQGTGA. The CDR3 spans 14 residues. The chain's CDR3 is CASSLMGGTYGYTF. CDR3 sequence (DNA): TGTGCCAGCAGCTTAATGGGTGGGACATATGGCTACACCTTC.